This TCR beta chain was identified in a study of blood T cell repertoires in COVID-19 (dated by TCRdb to 2020 to 2021). About the full investigation: Samples from collaborators originated in the United States, Italy and Spain and spanned both the acute and convalescent phases of COVID-19. The material from the prospective study consisted of cDNA or gDNA derived from T cells, B-cell-depleted T cells, or PBMCs. Deeply sampled blood TCRbeta repertoires from subjects exposed to, actively infected with, or recovered from COVID-19 were included in the dataset. The repertoires were released in a freely available public database meant as a resource for research on the immune response to SARS-CoV-2. The samples were drawn from the first 160 participants of the ongoing ImmuneRACE study and from about 1,200 subjects provided by 6 global collaborators. Sample metadata almost always included a de-identified subject ID, COVID-19 status, age in years and sex. Where available, HLA class I and class II types were obtained from metadata supplied by the sample provider rather than from assay-based typing.

TCRbeta CDR3 regions were amplified from genomic DNA using the immunoSEQ Assay, a bias-controlled multiplex PCR. The study's own analysis went as follows. Within the assay, amplification of reference gene primers was used to estimate how many nucleated cells each sample contained. Sequence reads were collapsed and filtered to measure the absolute abundance of every unique TCRbeta CDR3 rearrangement. For each sample, productive Simpson clonality was calculated as the square root of Simpson's diversity index across productive rearrangements. Imported from immuneACCESS, the table was reduced by TCRdb to in-frame sequences with V and J called. These copies leave out some clones; in studies compared against another copy, an unresolved V gene accounts for under half, and the cause of the remainder is not known. The V and J calls and clone size were taken over from that table, and D and trimming were inferred from the DNA. The sample includes just under 350,000 clones, with approximately 82% observed a single time. Just under 3% of the sample is taken by the ten largest.

What the authors observed across the whole study: The amount of clinical and demographic metadata varied by source and participant and was provided uncurated.

V loses 7 bases, J loses 3 bases, and the germline ends lie 16 bases apart. The germline V gene (reference sequence) supplies CDR1 LNHDA and CDR2 SQIVND. From its cysteine to its phenylalanine, the CDR3 spans 14 amino acids. Only the CDR3 portion is preserved as DNA: 42 bases, with reading frame beginning at the first base. As for this clone: Its antigen is still unknown. No clone much larger than this one lies a single base away; base qualities are absent.

The collaborating institutions used their own protocols to collect whole blood in K2EDTA tubes. For TCRbeta analysis, collaborators shipped samples in one of three forms: frozen whole blood, isolated PBMCs, or DNA extracted from either of those sample types. The TCR originated in a man between 25 and 39 years old with active or convalescent COVID-19. The sequenced material came from peripheral blood. Recombination linked TRBV19 to TRBJ2-7; TRBD2 is perhaps the D gene, given 6 matching bases. The CDR3 in this case is CASTPGTGDYEQYF. In nucleotides, the sequence is TGTGCCAGTACCCCCGGGACTGGGGACTACGAGCAGTACTTC.